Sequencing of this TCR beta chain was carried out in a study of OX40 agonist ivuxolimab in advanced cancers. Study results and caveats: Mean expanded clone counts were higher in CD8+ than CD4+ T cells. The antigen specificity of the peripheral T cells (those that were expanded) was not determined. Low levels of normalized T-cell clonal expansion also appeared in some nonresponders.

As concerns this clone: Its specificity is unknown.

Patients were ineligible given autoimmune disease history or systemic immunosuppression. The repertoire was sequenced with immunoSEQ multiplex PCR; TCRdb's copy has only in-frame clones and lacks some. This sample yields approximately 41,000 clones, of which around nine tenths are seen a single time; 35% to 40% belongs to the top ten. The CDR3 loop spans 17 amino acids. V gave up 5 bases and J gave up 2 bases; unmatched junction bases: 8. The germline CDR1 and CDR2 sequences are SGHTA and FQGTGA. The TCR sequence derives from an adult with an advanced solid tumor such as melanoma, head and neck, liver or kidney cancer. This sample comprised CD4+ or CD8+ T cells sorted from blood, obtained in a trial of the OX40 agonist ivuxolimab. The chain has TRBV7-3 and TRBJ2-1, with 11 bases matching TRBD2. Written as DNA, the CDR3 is TGTGCCAGCAGCGAGGTTACTAGCGGGAGAACCTACAATGAGCAGTTCTTC. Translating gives CASSEVTSGRTYNEQFF. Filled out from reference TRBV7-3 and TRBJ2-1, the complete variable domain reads GAGVSQTPSNKVTEKGKYVELRCDPISGHTALYWYRQSLGQGPEFLIYFQGTGAADDSGLPNDRFFAVRPEGSVSTLKIQRTERGDSAVYLCASSEVTSGRTYNEQFFGPGTRLTVL.